Listed here are 2 T cell receptor beta chains from one sample, sequenced in a study of shared clonotypes between healthy human individuals. The table came from immunoSEQ multiplex PCR; TCRdb's copy has only in-frame clones and leaves some out. The sample yields 980,000 or so clones, about three quarters seen once. Sequenced input: memory CD4+ T cells sorted from blood. Stated subset: CD45RA-negative fraction. The receptors here all came from a man aged 18 to 29 in good health.

The V and J genes are TRBV5-1 and TRBJ2-3; perhaps D is TRBD1 or TRBD2 (5 bases each). Trimming shortened V by 4 bases and J by 2 bases, and 14 bases separated the two germline ends. Germline V gene sequence: CDR1 SGHRS, CDR2 YFSETQ. CDR3 length: 15 residues. The CDR3 DNA is TGCGCCAGCAGCAGAACCGGGACCAACACAGATACGCAGTATTTT. Its translation: CASSRTGTNTDTQYF.

The chain recombines TRBV11-2 with TRBJ2-7; D may be TRBD2 (6 bases). The ends were cut back, 0 bases at V and 6 bases at J, with 9 bases in the middle. There are 13 residues in the CDR3. Germline-derived CDR1 and CDR2 are SGHAT and FQNNGV. CDR3 sequence (DNA): TGTGCCAGCAGCTTAGATTCACTAGCCGAGCAGTACTTC. This sequence encodes CASSLDSLAEQYF.